This T cell receptor (beta chain) stems from a study of blood T cell repertoires in COVID-19 (TCRdb year 2020). Regarding the research as a whole: Samples from collaborators originated in the United States, Italy and Spain and spanned both the acute and convalescent phases of COVID-19. The material from the prospective study consisted of cDNA or gDNA derived from T cells, B-cell-depleted T cells, or PBMCs. The dataset comprised deeply sampled blood TCRbeta repertoires from subjects exposed to, actively infected with, or recovered from COVID-19. A freely available public database, intended as a resource for researchers studying the immune response to SARS-CoV-2, is where the repertoires were released. The samples were drawn from two sources: the first 160 participants of the ongoing ImmuneRACE study, and 1,200 or so subjects contributed by 6 global collaborators. Nearly every sample came with metadata listing a de-identified subject ID, COVID-19 status, age in years and sex. Where available, HLA class I and class II types were taken from metadata supplied by the sample provider and were not determined by assay-based typing.

TCRbeta CDR3 regions were amplified from genomic DNA by means of the immunoSEQ Assay, a bias-controlled multiplex PCR. For the original study's pipeline: The number of nucleated cells in each sample was estimated by amplification of reference gene primers within the assay. Sequence reads were collapsed and filtered to measure the absolute abundance of every unique TCRbeta CDR3 rearrangement. For each sample, productive Simpson clonality was calculated by taking the square root of Simpson's diversity index across productive rearrangements. Held by TCRdb, this immuneACCESS table contains in-frame sequences only and omits some clones. Under half of the omission traces to an unresolved V gene where checked; the cause of the rest is unknown. V and J calls and clone size are copied from that table; D and trimming were computed from the DNA. This sample lists about 190,000 clones; roughly 78% were detected once. The ten most abundant clones make up 2.8% of the sample.

The sample holds a few counts of this clone. What antigen it recognizes has not been identified. No base qualities exist here, and no much larger clone lies one base off it. Inclusive of the bounding cysteine and phenylalanine, the CDR3 is 14 residues long. Kept here is only the CDR3 DNA, which spans 42 bases and is read in frame from base 1. According to the germline V gene, CDR1 reads SNHLY and CDR2 reads FYNNEI. Between the V and J ends, shortened by 10 bases and 1 base respectively, the junction contains 13 bases. Each collaborating institution followed its own protocols to collect whole blood in K2EDTA tubes. Collaborator samples were shipped for TCRbeta analysis as frozen whole blood, isolated PBMCs, or DNA extracted from either sample type. The research as a whole found: Clinical and demographic metadata were provided uncurated, with the amount varying by source and participant.

The sample taken for sequencing was peripheral blood. The origin of this receptor is an elderly woman with active or convalescent COVID-19. The rearrangement joined TRBV2 to TRBJ2-2; a tentative D match to TRBD2 spans 6 bases. The CDR3 region reads CATRPAGNTGELFF. The DNA reads TGTGCCACCCGGCCAGCGGGGAACACCGGGGAGCTGTTTTTT.